This record looks at one T cell receptor beta chain sequence and its context. Its antigen is still unknown. The sample holds no much larger clone one base away, and base qualities are not on file. This sample was taken from a study of breast tumors, draining lymph nodes, adjacent tissues listed by TCRdb under 2016. Describing the broader study: In breast cancer patients, the study compared the TCR beta repertoires of tumor, adjacent nontumor tissue and axillary lymph nodes. In human breast cancer, the study set out to evaluate how tumor, surrounding tissue and draining lymph node repertoires relate to one another and whether T cells may move between these sites. Points the paper makes about the study in general: The data were judged consistent with most tumor T cells deriving from the lymph node and then expanding within tumor tissue. The conclusion that tumor T cells originate in lymph nodes was framed as consistent with a hypothesis rather than directly demonstrated. Tumor T-cell repertoires showed less diversity than lymph node repertoires and more diversity than nontumor tissue repertoires, and tumor T-cell repertoires showed preferential V and J gene usage. In luminal-like breast cancer, tumor and nontumor tissue repertoires resembled each other significantly more than in basal-like breast cancer.

TCRdb names Illumina HiSeq 2000 as the instrument used. TCR beta chain libraries were generated through multiplex PCR amplification. High-throughput sequencing was used to analyze the amplified TCR beta chain products. TCRdb reprocessing: public reads trimmed at Q25 with fastp, clones called with MiXCR, in-frame beta chains kept. Rows matching on CDR3 protein sequence are summarized as one entry with the most common DNA and genes. The table for this sample lists 25,000 or so distinct CDR3 sequences; 60% to 70% of them were counted only once. The ten largest clonotypes hold 20% to 30% of the sample. Adjacent samples were composed of nontumor breast tissue surrounding the tumor. V drops 6 bases and J drops 4 bases, leaving 22 bases in between. Taken from cysteine to phenylalanine, the CDR3 has 16 residues. The CDR3 DNA has 48 bases and is translated from base 1. Per the germline V gene (reference sequence), DFQATT is the CDR1 and SNEGSKA is the CDR2.

Sequenced material: tumor-adjacent breast tissue. The sequence was collected from a female donor with breast cancer. Some clones in this sample may be carry-over from other donors' samples. The chain employs TRBV20-1 and TRBJ2-1, with TRBD2 as a weak D call on 6 bases. The CDR3 loop reads CSAQSPEGLLYNEQFF. The nucleotides are TGCAGTGCGCAATCTCCGGAGGGCCTTCTGTACAATGAGCAGTTCTTC.